This T cell receptor beta chain was recorded in a study of T cells after yellow fever vaccination. Overall study context: SMART-Seq v4 Ultra Low Input prepared libraries from low-cell fractions.

This clonotype appeared a few times. MiXCR, applied by TCRdb to the 5' RACE reads, yields one record per CDR3 protein. This sample has hundreds of thousands of distinct CDR3 sequences; 21% occur once, and the top ten carry roughly a sixth. The CDR3 is 16 residues long. CDR1 is SGHTA and CDR2 is FQGNSA in the germline V gene. Germline trimming cut 4 bases from V and 1 base from J; bases unmatched to any gene: 8. The TCR sequence derives from a man in his late teens or twenties who received the YFV17D yellow fever vaccine. The V gene is TRBV7-2, the J gene TRBJ2-5; 8 nucleotides match TRBD2. Sample: PBMCs, taken approximately 22 days after the first yellow fever vaccination. The CDR3 DNA is TGTGCCAGCAGCTCTATAGCGGGGATGAGCCAAGAGACCCAGTACTTC. Translating it yields CASSSIAGMSQETQYF.